The source of this T cell receptor (beta chain) is a study of cytomegalovirus exposure and HLA in healthy donors. The PCR ran on 60 Vbeta and 13 Jbeta primers. Libraries were prepared by immunoSEQ multiplex PCR; TCRdb keeps only in-frame clonotypes and omits some of them. The sample lists over 150,000 clones, 77% occurring once. The study's findings and limits: There were under 200 TCR beta chains listed as cytomegalovirus-associated. Most TCR sequences were uncommon, yet certain public TCRs appeared in many donors.

Germline V gene data show CDR1 as MDHEN and CDR2 as SYDVKM. The germline V and J ends were trimmed by 7 bases and 5 bases, with 11 bases remaining between them. The CDR3 length is 13 residues. With regard to this clone: Antigen: not known.

This clonotype originated in a woman aged 55-70 years in good health and CMV-seropositive. The sample consisted of PBMCs. J is TRBJ2-2 and V is TRBV28; D remains ambiguous. The CDR3 sequence: CASTLQATGELFF. CDR3 coding DNA: TGTGCCAGCACACTTCAAGCGACCGGGGAGCTGTTTTTT.